This T cell receptor beta chain is from a study of a mutant IDH1 vaccine in newly diagnosed glioma. Profiling relied on immunoSEQ multiplex PCR, and the TCRdb table lists in-frame clones only, not all of them. The sample holds over 45,000 clones, over 70% seen once. Time point specified: week 47, end of study. Vaccinated patients received 300 ug of mutant IDH1 20-mer peptide per dose, with topical imiquimod. To note about this clone: Its antigen remains unknown.

Germline V lookup: CDR1 MNHNS, CDR2 SASEGT. The CDR3 is 13 residues long. V lost 4 bases, J lost 4 bases, and 10 bases lay in between. This receptor was obtained from a man in his forties or fifties with glioma. Sequencing used PBMCs, obtained from a glioma patient whose treatment included an IDH1 peptide vaccine. This chain connects TRBV6-1 to TRBJ2-5; D is unresolved. The CDR3 spells CASSGSLGETQYF. The DNA of the CDR3 is TGTGCCAGCAGTGGTAGTTTGGGAGAGACCCAGTACTTC.